This T cell receptor beta chain originates from a study of blood T cells in healthy people across ages. Study-level results: A roughly linear age-dependent decrease characterized TCR beta diversity per million T cells.

Points on this clonotype: The antigen is undetermined.

The CDR3 has 13 amino acids. Trimming pared 10 bases from V and 2 bases from J, leaving 14 bases between. Germline CDR1 reads SGHAT; CDR2 reads FQDESV (reference sequence). Primed by a sample-barcoded 5' primer and a J-beta primer mix, a second PCR proceeded for roughly 7 to 11 cycles. One entry per CDR3 protein results from TCRdb running MiXCR on the 5' RACE reads. Among roughly 800,000 distinct CDR3 sequences listed, under 30% were seen once. The sample also formed part of further work on T cells of mothers and their children.

The source is a boy between 10 and 17 years old in good health. The sequenced sample consisted of blood. This chain joins TRBV11-1 and TRBJ2-5; D may be TRBD2 (6 bases). The CDR3 DNA sequence: TGTGCCACGGGACCGGGAGTTCAAGAGACCCAGTACTTC. Protein sequence: CATGPGVQETQYF.